These 26 T cell receptor beta chains share one sample of origin, sequenced in a study of CD8+CD57+ T cells in acquired aplastic anemia. CD8+CD57+ cell expansion had been shown by flow cytometry in patients chosen for sequencing. TCR beta VDJ and CDR3 were profiled, and genomic DNA was the template. TCRdb used MiXCR to reprocess the reads, holding one entry per CDR3 protein. The table lists hundreds of thousands of distinct CDR3 sequences, around 32% of them singletons. The source material was sorted CD4+, CD8+, or CD8+CD57+ T cells (not recorded which) from PBMCs. These receptors originate from a human donor with aplastic anemia.

The chain joins TRBV7-3 to TRBJ2-7; D is uncertain. The CDR3 runs to 12 residues. Per germline, CDR1 SGHTA and CDR2 FQGTGA. V was clipped by 3 bases and J by 4 bases, with 7 bases between them. CDR3 sequence (DNA): TGTGCCAGCAGCTTCATCGGGTACGAGCAGTACTTC. It encodes CASSFIGYEQYF.

This clonotype has more than one count but fewer than ten. J is TRBJ2-2 and V is TRBV2; D ambiguous. The CDR3 has 15 amino acids. Germline V lookup: CDR1 SNHLY, CDR2 FYNNEI. V was trimmed by 6 bases and J by 0 bases, leaving 11 bases between them. The CDR3 loop reads CASRWLGSNTGELFF. The CDR3 DNA sequence: TGTGCCAGCAGGTGGTTAGGGTCGAACACCGGGGAGCTGTTTTTT.

This clonotype has at least ten counts. The gene calls are TRBV29-1 and TRBJ2-2; D unresolved. Germline CDR1 is SQVTM and CDR2 is ANQGSEA. The CDR3 covers 14 residues. V lost 0 bases and J lost 0, with 5 bases in between. CDR3 in DNA: TGCAGCGTTGAAGACAGGTCGAACACCGGGGAGCTGTTTTTT. It encodes CSVEDRSNTGELFF.

Comment on this clonotype: One end of the junction is discordant with germline, which a read error may explain. The chain recombines TRBV2 with TRBJ1-1; maybe TRBD1 (5 bases). The CDR3 has 15 amino acids. Germline CDR1 SNHLY, CDR2 FYNNEI. In DNA, the CDR3 is TGTGCCAGCAGTGAGGAGTGGAGGGGAGACACTGAAGCCTTCTTT. Encoded protein: CASSEEWRGDTEAFF.

This clonotype has more than one count but fewer than ten. V is TRBV11-2 and J is TRBJ1-1, with TRBD1 as a possible D gene (5 bases). Germline CDR1 is SGHAT and CDR2 is FQNNGV. Trimming stripped 4 bases from V and 3 bases from J, with 18 bases between. There are 16 residues in the CDR3. CDR3: CASSSSGRDGDTEAFF. The CDR3 DNA is TGTGCCAGCAGCTCGAGTGGTAGGGACGGGGACACTGAAGCTTTCTTT.

V and J are TRBV4-1 and TRBJ1-5, with unresolved D. The CDR3 sequence is 13 residues long. Germline loops: CDR1 MGHRA, CDR2 YSYEKL. V gave up 0 bases and J gave up 6 bases, with 6 bases separating them. CDR3 coding DNA: TGCGCCAGCAGCCAAGAGTCAGGTCAGCCCCAGCATTTT. Translation gives CASSQESGQPQHF.

This clonotype was counted at least ten times. The rearrangement uses TRBV12-3 or TRBV12-4 and TRBJ2-7; TRBD1 is a possible D gene (6 bases). The CDR3 covers 14 residues. Trimming cost V 2 bases and J 4 bases, with 12 bases left between them. The DNA for the CDR3 is TGTGCCAGCAGTTTACGCGGCCAGGGGTACGAGCAGTACTTC. The encoded protein is CASSLRGQGYEQYF.

Concerning this clonotype: Since a much larger clone is just one base distant, this may be a read error. The chain has TRBV20-1 and TRBJ1-2; D gene ambiguous. V was clipped by 0 bases and J by 4 bases, with 12 bases between them. The CDR3 runs to 14 residues. Germline V gene sequence: CDR1 DFQATT, CDR2 SNEGSKA (reference sequence). CDR3 in DNA: TGCAGTGCTAGAGACGGAGACCGAAGCTATGGCTACACCTTC. Its translation is CSARDGDRSYGYTF.

This clonotype was detected ten times or more. The V call is TRBV2, the J call TRBJ2-1; tentatively, D is TRBD2 (5 bases). The CDR3 covers 14 residues. Trimming left V 6 bases short and J 4 bases short, with 13 bases between. Germline V gene sequence: CDR1 SNHLY, CDR2 FYNNEI. CDR3 coding DNA: TGTGCCAGCAGGGATTACCGGGAATACAATGAGCAGTTCTTC. Translated: CASRDYREYNEQFF.

The gene calls are TRBV20-1 and TRBJ1-1, with D possibly TRBD1 on 6 matching bases. This CDR3 spans 17 amino acids. V lost 1 base and J lost 0, with 18 bases in between. Germline V gene data show CDR1 as DFQATT and CDR2 as SNEGSKA (reference sequence). CDR3 coding DNA: TGCAGTGCTAGAGTGGATTTTAGGGGGGGCATGAACACTGAAGCTTTCTTT. Translating gives CSARVDFRGGMNTEAFF.

This clonotype appeared many times. The CDR3 loop is CASSFSEAAEQYF. Written as DNA, the CDR3 is TGTGCCAGCAGCTTCTCAGAGGCAGCCGAGCAGTACTTC. V gene TRBV7-3 combines with J gene TRBJ2-7; no definite D call. Germline values: CDR1 SGHTA, CDR2 FQGTGA. V lost 3 bases and J lost 6, with 12 bases in between. The CDR3 contains 13 residues.

This clonotype was seen repeatedly, ten times or more. The chain combines TRBV10-3 with TRBJ2-1; TRBD1 matches 11 bases. Germline V gene lookup returns CDR1 ENHRY and CDR2 SYGVKD. V shed 0 bases and J 6 bases; nucleotides not matched to a gene: 1. The length of the CDR3 is 15 residues. The DNA of the CDR3 is TGTGCCATCAGTGAGTCCGGGACAGGGGGCAATGAGCAGTTCTTC. Encoded protein: CAISESGTGGNEQFF.

This clonotype was detected only a few times. Mismatch with germline at one junction end may stem from a read error. This chain joins TRBV27 and TRBJ2-7, with TRBD1 matching 10 bases. Germline values: CDR1 MNHEY, CDR2 SMNVEV (reference sequence). The CDR3 extends over 14 amino acids. In nucleotides, the CDR3 is TGTGCCAGCAGTTTAGGGGACAGGGGCTACGGGCAGTACTTC. It specifies CASSLGDRGYGQYF.

The chain has TRBV6-2 or TRBV6-3 and TRBJ2-7; D is unclear. V lost 6 bases, J lost 3 bases, and 21 bases lay in between. CDR3 size: 16 residues. Germline V gene lookup returns CDR1 MNHEY and CDR2 SVGEGT. The CDR3 here is CASSARTGFQLYEQYF. The CDR3 region has the DNA TGTGCCAGCAGCGCCCGGACCGGGTTTCAACTCTACGAGCAGTACTTC.

The chain is built from TRBV2 and TRBJ2-7; 7 bases match TRBD2. V shed 11 bases and J 9 bases; nucleotides not matched to a gene: 10. CDR3 size: 11 residues. Germline assignment: CDR1 SNHLY and CDR2 FYNNEI. The CDR3 DNA follows: TGTGCCTGCGGGGGAGAAGACGGGCAGTACTTC. This encodes CACGGEDGQYF.

This clonotype was detected many times. The chain employs TRBV24-1 and TRBJ2-2; TRBD1 might be the D (6 bases). The CDR3 runs 14 residues. In germline, CDR1 is KGHDR, CDR2 SFDVKD. Trimming cost V 3 bases and J 6 bases, with 10 bases left between them. DNA of the CDR3: TGTGCCACCAGTGATCACAGGGCTTCCGGGGAGCTGTTTTTT. It yields the protein CATSDHRASGELFF.

Ten or more counts support this clonotype. This chain joins TRBV29-1 and TRBJ1-2, with D hard to call. This CDR3 has 14 residues. Germline values: CDR1 SQVTM, CDR2 ANQGSEA. V lost 4 bases to trimming and J lost 3 bases, with 15 bases between them. As DNA, the CDR3 is TGCAGCGTTGGTTCTACCGCTGGGGACTATGGCTACACCTTC. This codes for CSVGSTAGDYGYTF.

The rearrangement links TRBV2 to TRBJ1-2; D remains ambiguous. CDR3 length equals 10 residues. Germline V gene data show CDR1 as SNHLY and CDR2 as FYNNEI. Deletions cut 4 bases from V and 8 bases from J, with 5 bases between. CDR3 sequence: CASSGRGYTF. As DNA, the CDR3 is TGTGCCAGCAGTGGGCGGGGCTACACCTTC.

This chain uses TRBV30 with TRBJ1-2; TRBD1 aligns across 8 bases. The germline gives CDR1 GTSNPN, CDR2 SVGIG (reference sequence). Trimming removed 5 bases from V and 4 bases from J; junction bases left unmatched: 6. This CDR3 comprises 13 residues. CDR3 sequence: CAWDRGKGYGYTF. The CDR3 DNA reads as TGTGCCTGGGACAGGGGCAAGGGCTATGGCTACACCTTC.

This clonotype was observed a handful of times. This chain uses TRBV7-2 with TRBJ2-5; 7 bases fit TRBD1. There are 16 residues in the CDR3. With 1 base clipped from V and 5 bases from J, the junction kept 10 bases outside the gene matches. Germline-derived CDR1 and CDR2 are SGHTA and FQGNSA. The DNA for the CDR3 is TGTGCCAGCAGCTTAGGAGGGTTAGGGGGCTGGGAGACCCAGTACTTC. This translates into CASSLGGLGGWETQYF.

The chain is built from TRBV15 and TRBJ2-7; D may be TRBD1 (6 bases). The CDR3 spans 16 residues. The V gene lost 0 bases and the J gene lost 2 bases, with 14 bases spanning the gap. The V gene's germline CDR1 is LNHNV and CDR2 YYDKDF (reference sequence). The CDR3 sequence is CATSRDLDSWTYEQYF. The CDR3 DNA reads TGTGCCACCAGCAGAGATCTGGACAGCTGGACCTACGAGCAGTACTTC.

This clonotype was counted at least ten times. V gene TRBV19 combines with J gene TRBJ2-2; D gene ambiguous. The V gene lost 1 base and the J gene lost 2 bases, with 5 bases spanning the gap. The germline CDR1 and CDR2 sequences are LNHDA and SQIVND (reference sequence). The CDR3 loop spans 14 amino acids. CDR3 nucleotides: TGTGCCAGTAGTATAGCGGGCAACACCGGGGAGCTGTTTTTT. Translating it yields CASSIAGNTGELFF. Variable domain in full (rest from reference TRBV19 and TRBJ2-2): DGGITQSPKYLFRKEGQNVTLSCEQNLNHDAMYWYRQDPGQGLRLIYYSQIVNDFQKGDIAEGYSVSREKKESFPLTVTSAQKNPTAFYLCASSIAGNTGELFFGEGSRLTVL.

About this clonotype: A much larger clone is a single base away; this may be a read error. The chain links TRBV7-3 to TRBJ1-5; D ambiguous. The germline gives CDR1 SGHTA, CDR2 FQGTGA. CDR3 size: 14 residues. Trimming took 3 bases from V and 6 from J, leaving 12 bases between them. CDR3: CASSFGPNSQPQHF. CDR3 nucleotide sequence: TGTGCCAGCAGCTTTGGGCCGAACAGTCAGCCCCAGCATTTT.

This chain uses TRBV13 with TRBJ2-7; TRBD1 is a possible D gene (6 bases). The V end was cut by 5 bases, the J end by 2 bases, with 13 bases between. This CDR3 is built from 14 residues. CDR1 is PRHDT, CDR2 FYEKMQ, per germline (reference sequence). CDR3 amino acids: CASSPDRTTYEQYF. The CDR3 nucleotides read TGTGCCAGCAGCCCCGACAGGACAACCTACGAGCAGTACTTC. Filled out from reference TRBV13 and TRBJ2-7, the complete variable domain reads AAGVIQSPRHLIKEKRETATLKCYPIPRHDTVYWYQQGPGQDPQFLISFYEKMQSDKGSIPDRFSAQQFSDYHSELNMSSLELGDSALYFCASSPDRTTYEQYFGPGTRLTVT.

This clonotype was seen repeatedly, ten times or more. The rearrangement joins TRBV2 to TRBJ1-2; D not resolved. From germline, CDR1 is SNHLY and CDR2 FYNNEI. This CDR3 has 13 amino acids. Between the trimmed V and J ends, which lost 8 bases and 7 bases, there was a span of 17 bases. CDR3 in DNA: TGTGCCAGCTCCCCGGTACCTGGGGTTGGCTACACCTTC. Amino acid sequence: CASSPVPGVGYTF.

This clonotype has just a few counts. The CDR3 region is CAWRGLASTDTQYF. The DNA for the CDR3 is TGTGCCTGGAGGGGGCTGGCTAGCACAGATACGCAGTATTTT. The gene calls are TRBV30 and TRBJ2-3, with a possible D match to TRBD1 (5 bases). The CDR3 contains 14 residues. Trimming shortened V by 3 bases and J by 0 bases, and 10 bases separated the two germline ends. Germline V gives CDR1 GTSNPN, CDR2 SVGIG (reference sequence).